Below, 29 T cell receptor beta chains from the same sample are listed, as sequenced in a study of blood T cell repertoires in COVID-19. The protocol was immunoSEQ multiplex PCR, while the TCRdb copy is restricted to in-frame clones and leaves out a portion. The table includes 130,000 or so clones, less than 90% detected once. The sequenced sample was peripheral blood. The receptor set was obtained from a human donor with COVID-19, enrolled during active disease. The donor label of this sample is uncertain.

The chain employs TRBV18 and TRBJ1-1; D is unresolved. Germline V gene lookup returns CDR1 KGHSH and CDR2 LQKENI. The CDR3 has 14 residues. V dropped 3 bases and J dropped 1 base, with 9 bases sitting between them. CDR3 DNA: TGTGCCAGCTCACCCCAGGCAGCGAACACTGAAGCTTTCTTT. This encodes CASSPQAANTEAFF.

The CDR3 loop is CASSETRPQHF. The CDR3 region has the DNA TGTGCCAGCAGCGAGACTCGGCCCCAGCATTTT. The V and J genes are TRBV9 and TRBJ1-5; the D is unclear. This CDR3 is 11 amino acids long. Germline-derived CDR1 and CDR2 are SGDLS and YYNGEE. The ends were cut back, 3 bases at V and 9 bases at J, with 7 bases in the middle.

This chain connects TRBV2 to TRBJ2-5, with 11 bases lining up with TRBD2. Trimming cost V 5 bases and J 1 base; bases outside gene matches: 6. The CDR3 length is 16 residues. Germline lookup yields CDR1 SNHLY and CDR2 FYNNEI. The CDR3 loop is CASSWGTSGGQETQYF. The CDR3 DNA is TGTGCCAGCAGTTGGGGAACTAGCGGGGGCCAAGAGACCCAGTACTTC.

The chain links TRBV6-5 to TRBJ1-1, with 10 bases aligning to TRBD1. Germline assignment: CDR1 MNHEY and CDR2 SVGAGI. V was clipped by 6 bases and J by 9 bases; unmatched bases: 7. This CDR3 region has 13 residues. The chain's CDR3 is CASRPPGQGKAFF. CDR3 nucleotide sequence: TGTGCCAGCAGACCTCCGGGACAGGGGAAAGCTTTCTTT.

The J gene is TRBJ1-2, the V gene TRBV18; D gene unclear. This CDR3 comprises 17 residues. CDR1 is KGHSH, CDR2 LQKENI, per germline. The V gene lost 1 base and the J gene lost 5 bases, with 20 bases spanning the gap. This CDR3 reads CASSPRWRDSEGYGYTF. In DNA, the CDR3 is TGTGCCAGCTCACCACGGTGGCGGGATTCGGAAGGATATGGCTACACCTTC.

This clone was seen just once. J is TRBJ1-2 and V is TRBV18, with D unclear. This CDR3 has 11 residues. Germline-derived CDR1 and CDR2 are KGHSH and LQKENI. V lost 3 bases and J lost 6, with 5 bases in between. The CDR3 DNA is TGTGCCAGCTCACCGGGCGATGGCTACACCTTC. Translation gives CASSPGDGYTF.

This chain joins TRBV10-3 and TRBJ1-1, with TRBD1 as a possible D gene (6 bases). This CDR3 is built from 13 residues. Trimming shortened V by 6 bases and J by 0 bases, and 8 bases separated the two germline ends. Germline-derived CDR1 and CDR2 are ENHRY and SYGVKD. This CDR3 is CAIRDSLNTEAFF. The CDR3 DNA follows: TGTGCCATCAGGGACAGTTTGAACACTGAAGCTTTCTTT.

The sample holds a few counts of this clone. The chain employs TRBV7-2 and TRBJ2-3; D is possibly TRBD1 (6 bases). CDR1 is SGHTA and CDR2 is FQGNSA in the germline V gene. Deletions cut 6 bases from V and 1 base from J, with 8 bases between. The CDR3 contains 13 residues. The CDR3 reads CASSWTGTDTQYF. As DNA, the CDR3 is TGTGCCAGCAGTTGGACAGGCACAGATACGCAGTATTTT.

The chain joins TRBV30 to TRBJ1-2, with D uncertain. The length of the CDR3 is 12 residues. The V gene lost 0 bases and the J gene lost 3 bases, with 5 bases spanning the gap. Germline V lookup: CDR1 GTSNPN, CDR2 SVGIG (reference sequence). CDR3 nucleotides: TGTGCCTGGAGTGTCGGTGACTATGGCTACACCTTC. Translating gives CAWSVGDYGYTF.

Only a few counts were recorded for this clone. The rearrangement uses TRBV7-9 and TRBJ2-7; D might be TRBD1 (6 bases). Trimming removed 2 bases at V and 2 bases at J, with 19 bases between. The germline V gene encodes CDR1 SEHNR and CDR2 FQNEAQ (reference sequence). The length of the CDR3 is 17 residues. The CDR3 sequence is CASSLTAGTPVAYEQYF. The CDR3 coding sequence is TGTGCCAGCAGCTTAACTGCCGGGACACCCGTAGCCTACGAGCAGTACTTC.

The chain uses TRBV2 and TRBJ2-3; 7 bases fit TRBD1. The CDR3 sequence is 14 residues long. The ends lost 6 bases at V and 4 bases at J; junction bases unmatched: 7. The germline V gene has CDR1 SNHLY and CDR2 FYNNEI. Here the CDR3 reads CASSPGQVPDTQYF. The CDR3 DNA follows: TGTGCCAGCAGCCCCGGACAGGTCCCAGATACGCAGTATTTT.

V usage is TRBV5-1 and J usage is TRBJ2-5, with a tentative D call TRBD1 (6 bases). Per germline, CDR1 SGHRS and CDR2 YFSETQ. Trimming pared 0 bases from V and 3 bases from J, leaving 9 bases between. This CDR3 is 14 amino acids long. The CDR3 spells CASSLDTGKETQYF. The CDR3 nucleotides read TGCGCCAGCAGCTTGGACACAGGGAAAGAGACCCAGTACTTC.

The sample holds a few counts of this clone. CDR3 protein: CASSEVGGSTGNTIYF. CDR3 bases: TGTGCCAGCAGTGAAGTAGGCGGTTCCACTGGAAACACCATATATTTT. The genes are TRBV6-1 and TRBJ1-3; no firm D call. V was cut by 1 base and J by 2 bases, with 12 bases left in between. This CDR3 comprises 16 residues. In germline, CDR1 is MNHNS, CDR2 SASEGT.

This rearrangement joins TRBV30 to TRBJ2-6; D is unresolved. The CDR3 length is 14 residues. V was clipped by 3 bases and J by 1 base, with 7 bases between them. Per germline, CDR1 GTSNPN and CDR2 SVGIG (reference sequence). The CDR3 reads CAWSGWSGANVLTF. The CDR3 bases are TGTGCCTGGAGCGGGTGGTCTGGGGCCAACGTCCTGACTTTC.

V gene TRBV18 combines with J gene TRBJ1-1; TRBD1 matches at 7 bases. Germline V gene data show CDR1 as KGHSH and CDR2 as LQKENI. This CDR3 has 14 residues. Trimming at V came to 0 bases and at J to 4 bases, leaving 2 bases not matched to a gene. CDR3 DNA: TGTGCCAGCTCACCACCGACAGGGAGCACTGAAGCTTTCTTT. As protein: CASSPPTGSTEAFF.

This rearrangement joins TRBV5-4 to TRBJ2-1; 10 bases line up with TRBD1. CDR3 length: 15 amino acids. Per germline, CDR1 SGHNT and CDR2 YYREEE (reference sequence). V shed 4 bases, J shed 8 bases, and the junction held 9 bases outside the gene matches. The CDR3 DNA sequence: TGTGCCAGCAGCCCCCGACAGGGGGCGCAGCATGAGCAGTTCTTC. The encoded protein is CASSPRQGAQHEQFF.

The chain recombines TRBV5-5 with TRBJ1-6; TRBD1 matches 7 bases. The CDR3 runs 15 residues. V dropped 4 bases and J dropped 7; count of bases not matched to a gene: 8. CDR1 SGHKS and CDR2 YYEKEE come from the germline V gene (reference sequence). The CDR3 nucleotides read TGTGCCAGCAGCCTATACAGGGGAGGCAATTCACCCCTCCACTTT. It yields the protein CASSLYRGGNSPLHF.

V gene TRBV10-3 combines with J gene TRBJ2-5; D gene uncertain. The length of the CDR3 is 12 residues. Deletions cut 10 bases from V and 1 base from J, with 10 bases between. Germline CDR1 and CDR2: ENHRY and SYGVKD. The CDR3 DNA reads TGTGCCACCTCTGACACCCAAGAGACCCAGTACTTC. It yields the protein CATSDTQETQYF.

The V gene is TRBV6-5, the J gene TRBJ1-6; no definite D call. The CDR3 consists of 14 residues. CDR1 and CDR2 from the germline V gene are MNHEY and SVGAGI. V lost 2 bases, J lost 12 bases, and 14 bases lay in between. The CDR3 is CASSYDKAQLPLHF. Here the CDR3 DNA reads TGTGCCAGCAGTTACGACAAGGCGCAATTACCCCTCCACTTT.

The V and J genes are TRBV5-1 and TRBJ1-4, with 8 bases identical to TRBD1. Germline CDR1 is SGHRS and CDR2 is YFSETQ. The CDR3 loop spans 18 amino acids. The J segment lost 7 bases and the V segment lost 0 bases, leaving 14 bases of the junction unmatched. The CDR3, as DNA: TGCGCCAGCAGCTTGGGCGTAAGGACAGGGAGGTTTATTGAAAAACTGTTTTTT. Its translation: CASSLGVRTGRFIEKLFF.

This clone was counted a single time. The rearrangement uses TRBV6-5 and TRBJ2-2; tentatively, D is TRBD2 (6 bases). The CDR3 is 16 amino acids. Germline V gene lookup returns CDR1 MNHEY and CDR2 SVGAGI. The V end was cut by 4 bases, the J end by 8 bases, with 20 bases between. The CDR3 protein is CASSSLRAGYPGELFF. The CDR3 DNA is TGTGCCAGCAGTTCCTTGCGGGCGGGGTATCCTGGGGAGCTGTTTTTT.

The chain carries TRBV6-6 and TRBJ1-1; possible D gene TRBD1, 5 bases. CDR3 length: 14 residues. V lost 4 bases to trimming and J lost 3 bases, with 12 bases between them. CDR1 and CDR2 (germline): MNHNY, SVGAGI (reference sequence). CDR3 loop: CASSSLGGDTEAFF. The CDR3 nucleotides read TGTGCCAGCAGTTCCCTGGGGGGAGACACTGAAGCTTTCTTT.

The chain recombines TRBV5-6 with TRBJ2-5, with 11 bases aligning to TRBD2. Germline loops: CDR1 SGHDT, CDR2 YYEEEE. The CDR3 has 16 amino acids. Losses at the gene ends were 2 bases for V and 1 base for J; bases not matched to a gene: 4. The CDR3 DNA sequence: TGTGCCAGCAGCTTCAAACTAGCGGGGGCCCAAGAGACCCAGTACTTC. Translated: CASSFKLAGAQETQYF.

This clone was detected once. Other DNA sequences of this sample code for an identical CDR3. The rearrangement joins TRBV5-1 to TRBJ2-7; 9 bases align to TRBD1. Losses at the gene ends were 5 bases for V and 1 base for J; bases not matched to a gene: 4. Germline V gives CDR1 SGHRS, CDR2 YFSETQ. The CDR3 totals 14 residues. CDR3 nucleotide sequence: TGCGCCAGCAGTTCGGGGACAGGGTCCTACGAGCAGTACTTC. The encoded protein is CASSSGTGSYEQYF. The full variable domain, with the rest looked up from reference TRBV5-1 and TRBJ2-7, is KAGVTQTPRYLIKTRGQQVTLSCSPISGHRSVSWYQQTPGQGLQFLFEYFSETQRNKGNFPGRFSGRQFSNSRSEMNVSTLELGDSALYLCASSSGTGSYEQYFGPGTRLTVT.

CDR3 nucleotide sequence: TGTGCCAGCAGGACCTCTACTAGCGGGGGGGGTGATACGCAGTATTTT. It encodes CASRTSTSGGGDTQYF. The V gene is TRBV2, the J gene TRBJ2-3; 13 nucleotides match TRBD2. CDR3 size: 16 residues. The V and J ends lost 6 bases and 6 bases, in that order; junction bases with no gene match: 9. Germline V lookup: CDR1 SNHLY, CDR2 FYNNEI.

This chain links TRBV6-5 with TRBJ2-7; tentative D call: TRBD1 (6 bases). V lost 6 bases and J 4 bases, leaving 19 bases between the germline ends. CDR3 size: 15 residues. CDR1 is MNHEY, CDR2 SVGAGI, per germline. The CDR3 here is CASRNKGGATYEQYF. The CDR3 DNA sequence: TGTGCCAGCAGGAATAAAGGGGGAGCGACATACGAGCAGTACTTC.

Concerning this clone itself: In the same sample, other DNA sequences code for this CDR3. The genes are TRBV5-1 and TRBJ1-1, with 8 bases that match TRBD1. The J segment lost 5 bases and the V segment lost 4 bases, leaving 7 bases of the junction unmatched. Germline CDR1 and CDR2: SGHRS and YFSETQ. The CDR3 covers 14 residues. The CDR3: CASSPGTGGTEAFF. CDR3 coding DNA: TGCGCCAGCAGCCCGGGGACAGGAGGAACTGAAGCTTTCTTT.

The rearrangement uses TRBV5-1 and TRBJ2-1; TRBD2 is a possible D gene (5 bases). CDR3 size: 15 residues. The germline V gene encodes CDR1 SGHRS and CDR2 YFSETQ. V dropped 1 base and J dropped 8 bases, with 16 bases sitting between them. CDR3 bases: TGCGCCAGCAGCTTGACTGTTCGGGGAATCGATGAGCAGTTCTTC. This gives the protein CASSLTVRGIDEQFF.

The V call is TRBV5-4, the J call TRBJ1-5; TRBD1 agrees at 10 bases. The CDR3 contains 16 residues. The germline V gene encodes CDR1 SGHNT and CDR2 YYREEE (reference sequence). Trimming removed 0 bases from V and 4 bases from J; junction bases left unmatched: 4. DNA for the CDR3: TGTGCCAGCAGCTTGGGCGGGACAGGGGAAAATCAGCCCCAGCATTTT. It encodes CASSLGGTGENQPQHF.